These 5 T cell receptor beta chains were sequenced from one sample in a study of a mutant IDH1 vaccine in newly diagnosed glioma. TCRdb's table, derived via immunoSEQ multiplex PCR, lists solely in-frame clones and lacks some. The profile shows fewer than 75,000 clones, 84% of them singletons. Time point noted: week 11, during vaccination. Vaccine doses each comprised 300 ug of mutant IDH1 20-mer peptide, with topical imiquimod. These receptors' targets are unknown. Source: PBMCs, taken from a glioma patient whose treatment included an IDH1 peptide vaccine. Every receptor here comes from a woman between 50 and 59 years old with glioma.

The chain links TRBV7-3 to TRBJ2-7; D might be TRBD1 (6 bases). V was trimmed by 3 bases and J by 0 bases, leaving 12 bases between them. Germline V gene data show CDR1 as SGHTA and CDR2 as FQGTGA. CDR3 length: 15 amino acids. CDR3: CASSLGAGLSYEQYF. As DNA, the CDR3 is TGTGCCAGCAGCTTGGGGGCAGGGCTCTCCTACGAGCAGTACTTC. The full variable domain, rest sourced from reference TRBV7-3 and TRBJ2-7, is GAGVSQTPSNKVTEKGKYVELRCDPISGHTALYWYRQSLGQGPEFLIYFQGTGAADDSGLPNDRFFAVRPEGSVSTLKIQRTERGDSAVYLCASSLGAGLSYEQYFGPGTRLTVT.

This chain uses TRBV5-1 with TRBJ1-4; a weak D match, TRBD1 (5 bases). V was pared by 4 bases and J by 3 bases, with 10 bases between. Germline loops: CDR1 SGHRS, CDR2 YFSETQ. This CDR3 has 14 amino acids. The CDR3 sequence is CASSEDSSNEKLFF. CDR3 in DNA: TGCGCCAGCAGCGAAGACAGCTCTAATGAAAAACTGTTTTTT.

The rearrangement uses TRBV27 and TRBJ1-2, with TRBD1 identical over 7 bases. Germline-derived CDR1 and CDR2 are MNHEY and SMNVEV (reference sequence). J lost 1 base, V lost 2 bases, and 7 bases had no gene match. The CDR3 covers 16 residues. The DNA for the CDR3 is TGTGCCAGCAGTTTAACCCCGACAGGGAGTAACTATGGCTACACCTTC. The encoded protein is CASSLTPTGSNYGYTF.

In its sample, this clone was seen a few times. The CDR3 sequence: CASSPGPYNEKLFF. The CDR3, as DNA: TGTGCCAGCTCACCGGGACCGTATAATGAAAAACTGTTTTTT. The gene calls are TRBV18 and TRBJ1-4, with a weak D call TRBD1 (5 bases). The V end lost 3 bases, the J end lost 4 bases, and 9 bases lay between the germline ends. The CDR3 runs 14 residues. Germline V gene sequence: CDR1 KGHSH, CDR2 LQKENI.

The genes are TRBV30 and TRBJ2-5; D is ambiguous. Trimming pared 6 bases from V and 2 bases from J, leaving 7 bases between. The CDR3 spans 11 residues. Germline CDR1 and CDR2: GTSNPN and SVGIG (reference sequence). The CDR3 region has the DNA TGTGCCTGCTCAGATCAAGAGACCCAGTACTTC. Translating it yields CACSDQETQYF. The full variable domain, in which reference TRBV30 and TRBJ2-5 provide the parts outside the CDR3, is SQTIHQWPATLVQPVGSPLSLECTVEGTSNPNLYWYRQAAGRGLQLLFYSVGIGQISSEVPQNLSASRPQDRQFILSSKKLLLSDSGFYLCACSDQETQYFGPGTRLLVL.